The 27 T cell receptor beta chains below were found in one sample sequenced in a study of cytomegalovirus exposure and HLA in healthy donors. It was with 60 Vbeta and 13 Jbeta primers that the PCR ran. The data were produced by immunoSEQ multiplex PCR, yet TCRdb's version contains in-frame clones alone and is incomplete. This sample has around 180,000 clones, with about 80% found just once. Sequences were obtained from PBMCs. The receptor set was obtained from a man aged 18 to 30 in good health and CMV-seronegative.

The chain has TRBV27 and TRBJ2-1; 8 bases map to TRBD1. Trimming removed 1 base from V and 8 bases from J; junction bases left unmatched: 7. Germline CDR1 is MNHEY and CDR2 is SMNVEV (reference sequence). The CDR3 sequence is 15 residues long. CDR3 in DNA: TGTGCCAGCAGTTTATTGGACAGGGAGTCGGATGAGCAGTTCTTC. As protein: CASSLLDRESDEQFF.

This clone was seen a handful of times. The CDR3 nucleotides read TGCAGCGTTGGGAGGGTCGGTATGAACACTGAAGCTTTCTTT. Its protein product is CSVGRVGMNTEAFF. The rearrangement uses TRBV29-1 and TRBJ1-1; no clear D. The V and J ends lost 4 bases and 0 bases respectively, with 12 bases between them. CDR1 and CDR2 (germline): SQVTM, ANQGSEA. The CDR3 sequence is 14 residues long.

The rearrangement links TRBV7-8 to TRBJ1-3; D is ambiguous. CDR1 is SGHVS, CDR2 FQNEAQ, per germline. The V and J ends lost 4 bases and 4 bases respectively, with 8 bases between them. This CDR3 has 13 amino acids. Written as DNA, the CDR3 is TGTGCCAGCAGCTGGGGAGGGGGAAACACCATATATTTT. It specifies CASSWGGGNTIYF.

This chain connects TRBV7-9 to TRBJ2-4, with a possible D match to TRBD1 (5 bases). V was shortened by 4 bases and J by 3 bases, with 10 bases between the two germline ends. Germline CDR1 is SEHNR and CDR2 is FQNEAQ (reference sequence). This CDR3 comprises 14 residues. Here the CDR3 DNA reads TGTGCCAGCAGCTCGATCGACAGCAAAAACATTCAGTACTTC. Translation: CASSSIDSKNIQYF.

The chain uses TRBV19 and TRBJ2-2, with D possibly TRBD1 on 5 matching bases. The germline CDR1 and CDR2 sequences are LNHDA and SQIVND (reference sequence). This CDR3 is 13 amino acids long. Trimming took 4 bases from V and 5 from J, leaving 8 bases between them. CDR3 in amino acids: CASSKQVTGELFF. CDR3 nucleotide sequence: TGTGCCAGTAGTAAACAGGTTACCGGGGAGCTGTTTTTT.

This clone was detected a few times. This chain uses TRBV7-9 with TRBJ2-3; D is perhaps TRBD1 (5 bases). This CDR3 has 15 residues. CDR1 is SEHNR, CDR2 FQNEAQ, per germline (reference sequence). Trimming took off 4 bases at V and 6 bases at J, with 17 bases between the two ends. CDR3 bases: TGTGCCAGCAGCTCTCCAATCGAAGGGGTGGATACGCAGTATTTT. Translating gives CASSSPIEGVDTQYF.

This chain connects TRBV4-2 to TRBJ2-7, with D tentatively TRBD2 (5 bases). V was cut by 3 bases and J by 2 bases, with 14 bases left in between. Germline values: CDR1 LGHNA, CDR2 YNFKEQ. The CDR3 loop spans 15 amino acids. CDR3 loop: CASSQPGAGAYEQYF. For the CDR3, the DNA is TGTGCCAGCAGCCAGCCCGGAGCCGGGGCCTACGAGCAGTACTTC.

The chain recombines TRBV10-3 with TRBJ2-7; perhaps TRBD2 as D (6 bases). CDR1 is ENHRY, CDR2 SYGVKD, per germline. CDR3 size: 14 residues. Deletions cut 6 bases from V and 2 bases from J, with 14 bases between. The CDR3 DNA follows: TGTGCCATCAGCAAGGGACTTGCCCCCTACGAGCAGTACTTC. Its protein product is CAISKGLAPYEQYF.

This rearrangement joins TRBV2 to TRBJ2-7, with TRBD1 matching 9 bases. The CDR3 covers 14 residues. Trimming cost V 5 bases and J 4 bases; bases outside gene matches: 6. CDR1 SNHLY and CDR2 FYNNEI come from the germline V gene. This chain's CDR3 is CASSYSTGGYEQYF. CDR3 DNA sequence: TGTGCCAGCAGTTACTCGACAGGGGGTTACGAGCAGTACTTC.

This chain joins TRBV5-3 and TRBJ2-7, with 10 bases that match TRBD2. TRBV5-3 is placed among ORFs of uncertain function. The CDR3 runs 17 residues. With V trimmed by 6 bases and J by 9 bases, 21 bases remained unmatched. CDR3 sequence (DNA): TGTGCCAGAAAGGGGCTAGCGGGGGTCCCTCCCTACGAGAGGCAGTACTTC. Protein sequence: CARKGLAGVPPYERQYF.

This rearrangement joins TRBV30 to TRBJ1-1; 8 bases agree with TRBD1. Per germline, CDR1 GTSNPN and CDR2 SVGIG (reference sequence). V lost 5 bases and J lost 6; bases outside the gene matches: 2. The CDR3 is 11 amino acids. In DNA, the CDR3 is TGTGCCTGGGGACAGGGTGCTGAAGCTTTCTTT. It yields the protein CAWGQGAEAFF.

The V gene is TRBV30, the J gene TRBJ2-1; perhaps TRBD2 as D (6 bases). Germline V lookup: CDR1 GTSNPN, CDR2 SVGIG (reference sequence). The CDR3 runs 12 residues. Trimming removed 2 bases from V and 8 bases from J, with 10 bases in between. The CDR3 DNA follows: TGTGCCTGGAGTCTACCGGGGGATGAGCAGTTCTTC. This translates into CAWSLPGDEQFF.

This clone appeared once. CDR3: CASSSGDQGGGNTIYF. CDR3 coding DNA: TGCGCCAGCAGCTCCGGGGACCAGGGAGGCGGAAACACCATATATTTT. The rearrangement joins TRBV5-1 to TRBJ1-3; weak D call: TRBD1 (5 bases). Trimming pared 3 bases from V and 4 bases from J, leaving 17 bases between. The CDR3 covers 16 residues. CDR1 and CDR2 (germline): SGHRS, YFSETQ. Complete variable domain (other parts from reference TRBV5-1 and TRBJ1-3): KAGVTQTPRYLIKTRGQQVTLSCSPISGHRSVSWYQQTPGQGLQFLFEYFSETQRNKGNFPGRFSGRQFSNSRSEMNVSTLELGDSALYLCASSSGDQGGGNTIYFGEGSWLTVV.

The chain couples TRBV27 to TRBJ1-2, with D perhaps matching TRBD1 (6 bases). There are 14 residues in the CDR3. V was cut by 6 bases and J by 7 bases, with 18 bases left in between. Germline V lookup: CDR1 MNHEY, CDR2 SMNVEV (reference sequence). The CDR3 spells CASRNRGARGGYTF. CDR3 bases: TGTGCCAGCAGAAACCGGGGGGCGCGTGGTGGCTACACCTTC.

The genes are TRBV5-1 and TRBJ2-5; 11 nucleotides match TRBD1. The CDR3 is 14 amino acids. CDR1 is SGHRS and CDR2 is YFSETQ in the germline V gene. V shed 6 bases, J shed 5 bases, and the junction held 6 bases outside the gene matches. The chain's CDR3 is CASTGQGARETQYF. The CDR3 DNA is TGCGCCAGCACTGGACAGGGGGCTCGGGAGACCCAGTACTTC.

The chain joins TRBV27 to TRBJ2-5; D is possibly TRBD2 (5 bases). V lost 10 bases and J lost 3, with 27 bases in between. Looked up from germline, CDR1 is MNHEY and CDR2 is SMNVEV (reference sequence). The CDR3 runs to 17 residues. CDR3 coding DNA: TGTGCCACCAACGTTTTCGGGGTTCCACCCTGGAAAGAGACCCAGTACTTC. Translating gives CATNVFGVPPWKETQYF.

The rearrangement links TRBV5-1 to TRBJ2-2; TRBD2 matches 15 bases. Germline V gene sequence: CDR1 SGHRS, CDR2 YFSETQ. The CDR3 has 20 amino acids. V was clipped by 3 bases and J by 1 base; unmatched bases: 10. Here the CDR3 reads CASSYGLAGGVGVNTGELFF. In DNA, the CDR3 is TGCGCCAGCAGCTACGGACTAGCGGGAGGGGTAGGGGTGAACACCGGGGAGCTGTTTTTT.

The CDR3 reads CASSFGPWESPLHF. The CDR3 DNA sequence: TGTGCCAGCAGTTTTGGACCTTGGGAGTCACCCCTCCACTTT. The chain carries TRBV27 and TRBJ1-6; D unresolved. CDR1 and CDR2 (germline): MNHEY, SMNVEV (reference sequence). This CDR3 is built from 14 residues. V was shortened by 3 bases and J by 10 bases, with 13 bases between the two germline ends.

The rearrangement uses TRBV7-2 and TRBJ2-7; D is possibly TRBD1 (5 bases). V lost 3 bases to trimming and J lost 2 bases, with 14 bases between them. CDR1 SGHTA and CDR2 FQGNSA come from the germline V gene. The CDR3 length is 15 residues. As DNA, the CDR3 is TGTGCCAGCAGCTTCTTTCAGGGAAACACCTACGAGCAGTACTTC. Its protein is CASSFFQGNTYEQYF.

The chain carries TRBV28 and TRBJ2-1; TRBD1 is a possible D gene (6 bases). CDR1 and CDR2 (germline): MDHEN, SYDVKM. V was pared by 8 bases and J by 3 bases, with 11 bases between. The CDR3 loop spans 13 amino acids. The CDR3 is CASVQGDYNEQFF. CDR3 DNA: TGTGCCAGCGTACAGGGTGACTACAATGAGCAGTTCTTC.

The chain carries TRBV28 and TRBJ2-2; TRBD1 agrees at 8 bases. The CDR3 spans 16 residues. CDR1 and CDR2 from the germline V gene are MDHEN and SYDVKM. Trimming cost V 6 bases and J 2 bases; bases outside gene matches: 8. The CDR3 DNA is TGTGCCAGCAGATTGGACAGGGAAACAAACACCGGGGAGCTGTTTTTT. Translated: CASRLDRETNTGELFF.

The chain has TRBV7-9 and TRBJ2-2; 13 bases are a match to TRBD2. The V segment lost 1 base and the J segment 6 bases; nucleotides outside the gene matches: 5. Looked up from germline, CDR1 is SEHNR and CDR2 is FQNEAQ (reference sequence). CDR3 length equals 17 residues. The CDR3 DNA reads as TGTGCCAGCAGCTTAGTAGGACTAGCGGGAGACCCCGGGGAGCTGTTTTTT. It yields the protein CASSLVGLAGDPGELFF.

The chain couples TRBV6-5 to TRBJ2-7; 9 nucleotides align to TRBD1. V shed 6 bases and J 2 bases; nucleotides not matched to a gene: 5. CDR1 is MNHEY, CDR2 SVGAGI, per germline. The CDR3 sequence is 14 residues long. Here the CDR3 reads CASSSGTGTYEQYF. The DNA for the CDR3 is TGTGCCAGCAGCTCCGGGACAGGGACCTACGAGCAGTACTTC.

The CDR3 loop is CASSGNARLAGGGETQYF. The CDR3 DNA follows: TGCGCCAGCAGCGGCAACGCTCGACTAGCGGGGGGCGGGGAGACCCAGTACTTC. The rearrangement joins TRBV5-1 to TRBJ2-5; the match to TRBD2 covers 13 bases. This CDR3 is built from 18 residues. From germline, CDR1 is SGHRS and CDR2 YFSETQ. With 4 bases clipped from V and 5 bases from J, the junction kept 14 bases outside the gene matches.

The V gene is TRBV5-1, the J gene TRBJ1-6; the match to TRBD1 covers 7 bases. The germline gives CDR1 SGHRS, CDR2 YFSETQ. This CDR3 region has 15 residues. V dropped 2 bases and J dropped 9; count of bases not matched to a gene: 8. This CDR3 is CASSFRTGDFSPLHF. The DNA for the CDR3 is TGCGCCAGCAGCTTCAGGACAGGAGATTTTTCACCCCTCCACTTT.

The CDR3 nucleotides are TGTGCCAGCAGCTTGGCCTCCGGGAGTGAAGCTTTCTTT. Amino acid sequence: CASSLASGSEAFF. This sequence joins TRBV7-9 and TRBJ1-1; D is uncertain. The CDR3 contains 13 residues. Germline lookup yields CDR1 SEHNR and CDR2 FQNEAQ (reference sequence). V lost 3 bases and J 7 bases, leaving 12 bases between the germline ends.

The rearrangement joins TRBV10-1 to TRBJ2-3, with 9 bases matching TRBD2. The CDR3 spans 14 residues. Germline V gives CDR1 WNHNN, CDR2 SYGVQD (reference sequence). V gave up 0 bases and J gave up 8 bases; unmatched junction bases: 3. CDR3 region: CASSESSGGPTQYF. The CDR3 bases are TGCGCCAGCAGTGAGTCTAGCGGGGGCCCTACGCAGTATTTT.